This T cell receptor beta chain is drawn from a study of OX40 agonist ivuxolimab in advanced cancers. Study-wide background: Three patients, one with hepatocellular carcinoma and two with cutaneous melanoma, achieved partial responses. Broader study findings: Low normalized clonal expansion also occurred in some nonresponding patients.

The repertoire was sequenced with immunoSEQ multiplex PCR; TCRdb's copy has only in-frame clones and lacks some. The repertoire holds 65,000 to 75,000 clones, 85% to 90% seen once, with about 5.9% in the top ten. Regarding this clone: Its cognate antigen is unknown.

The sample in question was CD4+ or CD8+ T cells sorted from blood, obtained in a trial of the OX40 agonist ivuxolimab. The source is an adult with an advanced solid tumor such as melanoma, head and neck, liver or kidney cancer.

Here the CDR3 reads CASSSGGNYGYTF. CDR3 sequence (DNA): TGTGCCAGCAGCTCGGGGGGTAACTATGGCTACACCTTC. The V call is TRBV7-2, the J call TRBJ1-2; possible D gene TRBD1, 5 bases. The CDR3 spans 13 residues. Germline V gene data show CDR1 as SGHTA and CDR2 as FQGNSA. V was shortened by 4 bases and J by 1 base, with 7 bases between the two germline ends.